These T cell receptor beta chains were read from a single sample in a study of CD8 T cells in Susac syndrome. MiXCR, applied by TCRdb to the immunoSEQ multiplex PCR reads, yields one record per CDR3 protein. Here the sample spans about 250,000 distinct CDR3 sequences, around 93% being singletons. Specimen: CD4+ T cells from PBMCs. The receptors derive from a human donor with multiple sclerosis. CDR3s include the opening cysteine and the closing phenylalanine or tryptophan. Fields, in order: D gene, CDR3 length, J gene, V gene, clone size, CDR3 DNA, CDR3 protein. The D gene is left open where the match is weak. The size field is filled for only some rows; it gives once, few, many or a size class.

d_gene: TRBD1; len: 12; j_gene: TRBJ1-2; v_gene: TRBV30; abundance: NA; CDR3nt: TGTGCCTGGTCACAGGGGGCGCGGGGCTACACCTTC; CDR3aa: CAWSQGARGYTF
d_gene: NA; len: 16; j_gene: TRBJ2-3; v_gene: TRBV6-5; abundance: NA; CDR3nt: TGTGCCAGCAGTTACGACCCGGGAGAGGGCACAGATACGCAGTATTTT; CDR3aa: CASSYDPGEGTDTQYF
d_gene: NA; len: 17; j_gene: TRBJ1-2; v_gene: TRBV6-1; abundance: NA; CDR3nt: TGTGCCAGCAGTGAAGCCTTCTGGGATGTCACGGGCTATGGCTACACCTTC; CDR3aa: CASSEAFWDVTGYGYTF
d_gene: TRBD2; len: 13; j_gene: TRBJ2-3; v_gene: TRBV20-1; abundance: NA; CDR3nt: TGCAGTGCTAGGCCTCCGACTAGCAATACGCAGTATTTT; CDR3aa: CSARPPTSNTQYF
d_gene: NA; len: 14; j_gene: TRBJ2-5; v_gene: TRBV5-1; abundance: NA; CDR3nt: TGCGCCAGCAGCTTGGGCCACCAGCAAGAGACCCAGTACTTC; CDR3aa: CASSLGHQQETQYF
d_gene: NA; len: 13; j_gene: TRBJ1-5; v_gene: TRBV20-1; abundance: NA; CDR3nt: TGCAGTGCTAGAGACAGGGCTCATCAGCCCCAGCATTTT; CDR3aa: CSARDRAHQPQHF
d_gene: NA; len: 17; j_gene: TRBJ2-3; v_gene: TRBV2; abundance: NA; CDR3nt: TGTGCCAGCAGTACCATCTCGAGACAGGTTCTCACAGATACGCAGTATTTT; CDR3aa: CASSTISRQVLTDTQYF
d_gene: TRBD2; len: 17; j_gene: TRBJ2-3; v_gene: TRBV20-1; abundance: NA; CDR3nt: TGCAGTGCTAATGGGCCCTTAGCGGGAGCTGTGCAAGATACGCAGTATTTT; CDR3aa: CSANGPLAGAVQDTQYF
d_gene: NA; len: 14; j_gene: TRBJ2-7; v_gene: TRBV20-1; abundance: once; CDR3nt: TGCAGTGCTAGAGACCCCTTGGGCTCCTACGAGCAGTACTTC; CDR3aa: CSARDPLGSYEQYF
d_gene: NA; len: 12; j_gene: TRBJ2-7; v_gene: TRBV7-2; abundance: NA; CDR3nt: TGTGCCAGCGGCACACCCGGTTACGAGCAGTACTTC; CDR3aa: CASGTPGYEQYF
d_gene: NA; len: 15; j_gene: TRBJ1-6; v_gene: TRBV5-6; abundance: NA; CDR3nt: TGTGCCAGCAGCATCCGGGACGGATATAATTCACCCCTCCACTTT; CDR3aa: CASSIRDGYNSPLHF
d_gene: NA; len: 14; j_gene: TRBJ1-1; v_gene: TRBV28; abundance: NA; CDR3nt: TGTGCCAGCAGTTTATCCCAGGGCTGGGTAGGAGCTTTCTTT; CDR3aa: CASSLSQGWVGAFF
d_gene: NA; len: 15; j_gene: TRBJ2-3; v_gene: TRBV24-1; abundance: NA; CDR3nt: TGTGCCACCAGTGATCCCGGGGACTCCACAGATACGCAGTATTTT; CDR3aa: CATSDPGDSTDTQYF
d_gene: TRBD2; len: 17; j_gene: TRBJ2-5; v_gene: TRBV20-1; abundance: once; CDR3nt: TGCAGTGCTAGAGATAGAGTCGGCGGGAGCACCCGAGAGACCCAGTACTTC; CDR3aa: CSARDRVGGSTRETQYF
d_gene: TRBD1; len: 16; j_gene: TRBJ1-5; v_gene: TRBV2; abundance: NA; CDR3nt: TGTGCCAGCAGTGATCGTCGGCAGGGGGGCAATCAGCCCCAGCATTTT; CDR3aa: CASSDRRQGGNQPQHF
d_gene: NA; len: 13; j_gene: TRBJ2-7; v_gene: TRBV3-1; abundance: NA; CDR3nt: TGTGCCAGCAGCCAAGTCCCCGAGACGGAGCAGTACTTC; CDR3aa: CASSQVPETEQYF
d_gene: TRBD2; len: 17; j_gene: TRBJ2-3; v_gene: TRBV11-1; abundance: NA; CDR3nt: TGTGCCAGCAGCTTAGCGGGGTCTAGCGGGAGGGGAGATACGCAGTATTTT; CDR3aa: CASSLAGSSGRGDTQYF
d_gene: TRBD2; len: 15; j_gene: TRBJ2-1; v_gene: TRBV27; abundance: NA; CDR3nt: TGTGCCAGCAAGGAAGGCGGGAGGGTTAACAATGAGCAGTTCTTC; CDR3aa: CASKEGGRVNNEQFF
d_gene: NA; len: 14; j_gene: TRBJ2-5; v_gene: TRBV9; abundance: NA; CDR3nt: TGTGCCAGCAGCGTTGGGACCGCACAAGAGACCCAGTACTTC; CDR3aa: CASSVGTAQETQYF
d_gene: TRBD2; len: 17; j_gene: TRBJ2-5; v_gene: TRBV24-1; abundance: NA; CDR3nt: TGTGCCACCAGTGACAACACGGGAGGGGCCCCGCCGGAGACCCAGTACTTC; CDR3aa: CATSDNTGGAPPETQYF
d_gene: TRBD2; len: 17; j_gene: TRBJ2-3; v_gene: TRBV9; abundance: NA; CDR3nt: TGTGCCAGCAGCGCACCTCCAGGGACTAGCGGGAGAGATACGCAGTATTTT; CDR3aa: CASSAPPGTSGRDTQYF
d_gene: NA; len: 13; j_gene: TRBJ2-1; v_gene: TRBV29-1; abundance: NA; CDR3nt: TGCAGCGTTGCAGAGGACAGATACAATGAGCAGTTCTTC; CDR3aa: CSVAEDRYNEQFF
d_gene: NA; len: 14; j_gene: TRBJ1-6; v_gene: TRBV30; abundance: NA; CDR3nt: TGTGCCTGGAGTGGAGGACAGCGCAATTCACCCCTCCACTTT; CDR3aa: CAWSGGQRNSPLHF
d_gene: TRBD1; len: 14; j_gene: TRBJ2-7; v_gene: TRBV10-3; abundance: NA; CDR3nt: TGTGCCATCAGGGGGACAGGGGTCCCCGTCGAGCAGTACTTC; CDR3aa: CAIRGTGVPVEQYF